The clone carrying this T cell receptor beta chain was seen many times. The sample is drawn from a study of T-cell reconstitution after alpha-beta-depleted transplantation in children. Library preparation (for TCRbeta) was performed with unique molecular identifiers. TCRdb processed the PCR reads anew with MiXCR; each CDR3 protein has one entry. This sample has hundreds of thousands of distinct CDR3 sequences, with 16% found just once. Germline-derived CDR1 and CDR2 are DFQATT and SNEGSKA (reference sequence). This CDR3 contains 12 residues. The germline V and J ends were trimmed by 0 bases and 1 base, with 3 bases remaining between them.

The clonotype was recovered from a human donor who donated a stem cell graft to a child with acute myeloid leukemia. Sequencing used PBMCs from the stem cell graft donor, obtained from the stem cell graft. The V call is TRBV20-1, the J call TRBJ1-1; D gene unclear. The CDR3 sequence is CSAREGNTEAFF. CDR3 DNA: TGCAGTGCTAGAGAGGGGAACACTGAAGCTTTCTTT.